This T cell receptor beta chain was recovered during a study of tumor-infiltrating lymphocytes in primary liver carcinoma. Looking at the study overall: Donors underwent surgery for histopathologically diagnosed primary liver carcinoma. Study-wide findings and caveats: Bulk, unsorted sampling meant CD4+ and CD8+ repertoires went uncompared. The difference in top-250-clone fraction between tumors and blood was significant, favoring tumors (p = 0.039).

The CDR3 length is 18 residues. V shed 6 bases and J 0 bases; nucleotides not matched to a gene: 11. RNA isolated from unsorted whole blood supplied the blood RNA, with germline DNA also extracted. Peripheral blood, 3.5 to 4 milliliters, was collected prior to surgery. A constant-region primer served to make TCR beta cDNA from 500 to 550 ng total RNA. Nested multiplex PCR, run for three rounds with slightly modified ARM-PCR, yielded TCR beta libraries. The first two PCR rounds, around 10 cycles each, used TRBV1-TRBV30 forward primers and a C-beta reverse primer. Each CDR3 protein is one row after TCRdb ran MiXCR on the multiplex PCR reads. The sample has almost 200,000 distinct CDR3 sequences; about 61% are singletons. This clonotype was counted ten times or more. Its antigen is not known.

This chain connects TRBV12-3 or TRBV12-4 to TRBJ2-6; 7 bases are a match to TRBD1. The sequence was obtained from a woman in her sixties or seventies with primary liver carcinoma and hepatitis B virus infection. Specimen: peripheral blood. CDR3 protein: CASSSFPGQTSGANVLTF. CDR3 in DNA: TGTGCCAGCAGCTCGTTTCCGGGACAGACCTCTGGGGCCAACGTCCTGACTTTC.